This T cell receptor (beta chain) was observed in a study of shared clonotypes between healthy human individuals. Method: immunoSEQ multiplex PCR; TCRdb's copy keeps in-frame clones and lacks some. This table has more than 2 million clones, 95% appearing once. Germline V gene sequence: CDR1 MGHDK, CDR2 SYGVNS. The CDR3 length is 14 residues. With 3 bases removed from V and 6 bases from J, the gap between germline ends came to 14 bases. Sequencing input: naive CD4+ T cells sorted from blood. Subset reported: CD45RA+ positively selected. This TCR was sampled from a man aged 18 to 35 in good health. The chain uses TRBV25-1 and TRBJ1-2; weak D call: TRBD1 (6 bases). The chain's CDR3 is CASSDTTGINGYTF. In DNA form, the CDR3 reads TGTGCCAGCAGTGACACAACAGGGATCAATGGCTACACCTTC.